A selection of T cell receptor beta chains follows, all from one sample in a study of shared T cell receptors in the human thymus. Some clones are missing from TCRdb's copy, which holds only in-frame ones; the method was immunoSEQ multiplex PCR. The table shows roughly 410,000 clones, with just under 95% occurring only once. Input material: thymocytes. The receptors were gathered from a human donor. CDR3s include the opening cysteine and the closing phenylalanine or tryptophan. A D gene is named only where the DNA matches it firmly. Clone size appears in some rows only: once, few, many, or a class for an expanded clone.

d_call: NA
v_call: TRBV5-1
clone_size: NA
j_call: TRBJ2-1
cdr3_nt: TGCGCCAGCAGCTCAAACCCTAGCTCCTACAATGAGCAGTTCTTC
cdr3_aa: CASSSNPSSYNEQFF

d_call: TRBD2
v_call: TRBV6-6
clone_size: once
j_call: TRBJ2-3
cdr3_nt: TGTGCCAGCAGTTACCCTAGCGGGAGAGGCACAGATACGCAGTATTTT
cdr3_aa: CASSYPSGRGTDTQYF

d_call: NA
v_call: TRBV2
clone_size: NA
j_call: TRBJ1-2
cdr3_nt: TGTGCCAGCAGTGCGGACGGAAACTATGGCTACACCTTC
cdr3_aa: CASSADGNYGYTF

d_call: NA
v_call: TRBV6-4
clone_size: NA
j_call: TRBJ2-3
cdr3_nt: TGTGCCCCTAGACTCCCTAGCACAGATACGCAGTATTTT
cdr3_aa: CAPRLPSTDTQYF

d_call: NA
v_call: TRBV28
clone_size: NA
j_call: TRBJ2-7
cdr3_nt: TGTGCCAGCAGTTTAGAGGGCCTCGACTCATACGAGCAGTACTTC
cdr3_aa: CASSLEGLDSYEQYF

d_call: TRBD1
v_call: TRBV19
clone_size: NA
j_call: TRBJ2-7
cdr3_nt: TGTGCCAGTAGTAACACAGGGGCGGTGGGCGAGCAGTACTTC
cdr3_aa: CASSNTGAVGEQYF

d_call: TRBD1
v_call: TRBV18
clone_size: NA
j_call: TRBJ2-3
cdr3_nt: TGTGCCAGCTCACCGGGACAGGGGAAGGCTAGCACAGATACGCAGTATTTT
cdr3_aa: CASSPGQGKASTDTQYF

d_call: NA
v_call: TRBV18
clone_size: NA
j_call: TRBJ2-1
cdr3_nt: TGTGCCAGCTCACCCCTTTTCGGGGCGTTCAACAATGAGCAGTTCTTC
cdr3_aa: CASSPLFGAFNNEQFF

d_call: TRBD1
v_call: TRBV6-1
clone_size: NA
j_call: TRBJ1-2
cdr3_nt: TGTGCCAGCACTAAACAGGGGAAGAATGGCTACACCTTC
cdr3_aa: CASTKQGKNGYTF

d_call: NA
v_call: TRBV10-1
clone_size: NA
j_call: TRBJ2-1
cdr3_nt: TGCGCCAGCAGGGGACCCCACAATGAGCAGTTCTTC
cdr3_aa: CASRGPHNEQFF

d_call: TRBD1
v_call: TRBV5-5
clone_size: NA
j_call: TRBJ2-7
cdr3_nt: TGTGCCAGCAGCTTGGCGCAGGGGGCGCGGGAGCAGTACTTC
cdr3_aa: CASSLAQGAREQYF

d_call: TRBD1
v_call: TRBV9
clone_size: NA
j_call: TRBJ1-1
cdr3_nt: TGTGCCAGCAGCGTAGGACAGGGTGGCACTGAAGCTTTCTTT
cdr3_aa: CASSVGQGGTEAFF

d_call: TRBD2
v_call: TRBV25-1
clone_size: NA
j_call: TRBJ2-1
cdr3_nt: TGTGCCAGCAGTGATTTCCGGGCTAGCGGGAAAGACAATGAGCAGTTCTTC
cdr3_aa: CASSDFRASGKDNEQFF

d_call: TRBD1
v_call: TRBV4-3
clone_size: NA
j_call: TRBJ1-1
cdr3_nt: TGCGCCAGCAGCCCGAAAGGGGACCTGACAGGGTCGAACACTGAAGCTTTCTTT
cdr3_aa: CASSPKGDLTGSNTEAFF

d_call: NA
v_call: TRBV4-2
clone_size: NA
j_call: TRBJ2-7
cdr3_nt: TGTGCCAGCAGCCAACTAGCTGAGACCCCCTACGAGCAGTACTTC
cdr3_aa: CASSQLAETPYEQYF

d_call: NA
v_call: TRBV7-8
clone_size: NA
j_call: TRBJ1-4
cdr3_nt: TGTGCCAGCAGCCCAGGGGCAACTAATGAAAAACTGTTTTTT
cdr3_aa: CASSPGATNEKLFF

d_call: NA
v_call: TRBV5-1
clone_size: NA
j_call: TRBJ2-1
cdr3_nt: TGCGCCAGCAGCTTGACTGGCGGGGAGCAGTTCTTC
cdr3_aa: CASSLTGGEQFF

d_call: TRBD1
v_call: TRBV5-1
clone_size: NA
j_call: TRBJ2-5
cdr3_nt: TGCGCCAGCAGCCGGGACCCACGACAGGGTAGTGAGACCCAGTACTTC
cdr3_aa: CASSRDPRQGSETQYF

d_call: TRBD2
v_call: TRBV7-8
clone_size: NA
j_call: TRBJ2-3
cdr3_nt: TGTGCCAGCAGCCCGGGGGCCAGCGGGAGAGGTACAGATACGCAGTATTTT
cdr3_aa: CASSPGASGRGTDTQYF

d_call: NA
v_call: TRBV28
clone_size: NA
j_call: TRBJ2-1
cdr3_nt: TGTGCCAGCAGAGCCAGGTTTCCTACCCTCTCCTACAATGAGCAGTTCTTC
cdr3_aa: CASRARFPTLSYNEQFF

d_call: NA
v_call: TRBV11-3
clone_size: NA
j_call: TRBJ2-7
cdr3_nt: TGTGCCAGCAGCCCCAGAGATGAGGGACCCGGGCCCTACGAGCAGTACTTC
cdr3_aa: CASSPRDEGPGPYEQYF

d_call: TRBD2
v_call: TRBV5-4
clone_size: NA
j_call: TRBJ2-5
cdr3_nt: TGTGCCAGCAGCGATCCCCTGCGGGAGGGCCGAGAGACCCAGTACTTC
cdr3_aa: CASSDPLREGRETQYF

d_call: NA
v_call: TRBV5-3
clone_size: NA
j_call: TRBJ1-2
cdr3_nt: TGTGCCAGAAGCTGGGCAGGGGAGGGTCCCTATGGCTACACCTTC
cdr3_aa: CARSWAGEGPYGYTF

d_call: TRBD1
v_call: TRBV28
clone_size: NA
j_call: TRBJ1-4
cdr3_nt: TGTGCCAGCAGTTTCCAACGACAGGGGGAGGGAAAACTGTTTTTT
cdr3_aa: CASSFQRQGEGKLFF

d_call: NA
v_call: TRBV16
clone_size: NA
j_call: TRBJ2-7
cdr3_nt: TGTGCCAGCAGCCAATCGGCATGGGTGCCCTACGAGCAGTACTTC
cdr3_aa: CASSQSAWVPYEQYF

d_call: NA
v_call: TRBV21-1
clone_size: NA
j_call: TRBJ2-3
cdr3_nt: TGTGCCAGCAGCAAAGTGGAGGCTAGCGGGATGCTCACAGATACGCAGTATTTT
cdr3_aa: CASSKVEASGMLTDTQYF

d_call: TRBD2
v_call: TRBV4-2
clone_size: NA
j_call: TRBJ2-7
cdr3_nt: TGTGCCAGCAGCCAAACTAGCGGGAGAGGACGGTCCTACGAGCAGTACTTC
cdr3_aa: CASSQTSGRGRSYEQYF

d_call: TRBD1
v_call: TRBV11-2
clone_size: NA
j_call: TRBJ1-5
cdr3_nt: TGTGCCAGCAGCTTAGATGGTAGCAGGGGGCTACTTAGCAATCAGCCCCAGCATTTT
cdr3_aa: CASSLDGSRGLLSNQPQHF

d_call: NA
v_call: TRBV28
clone_size: NA
j_call: TRBJ2-7
cdr3_nt: TGTGCCAGCAGGCCAGGAGATGACTCCTACGAGCAGTACTTC
cdr3_aa: CASRPGDDSYEQYF

d_call: NA
v_call: TRBV30
clone_size: NA
j_call: TRBJ2-2
cdr3_nt: TGTGCCTGGGGGGTGAGAGGGCCGGGCACCGGGGAGCTGTTTTTT
cdr3_aa: CAWGVRGPGTGELFF

d_call: NA
v_call: TRBV6-5
clone_size: NA
j_call: TRBJ2-7
cdr3_nt: TGTGCCAGCCGAATGGGATCCTCCTACGAGCAGTACTTC
cdr3_aa: CASRMGSSYEQYF

d_call: TRBD1
v_call: TRBV10-1
clone_size: once
j_call: TRBJ1-3
cdr3_nt: TGCGCCAGCAGGGGGGACAGGGGGAGGTCTGGAAACACCATATATTTT
cdr3_aa: CASRGDRGRSGNTIYF

d_call: NA
v_call: TRBV7-6
clone_size: NA
j_call: TRBJ2-3
cdr3_nt: TGTGCCAGCAGCTTAATTAGTAACAACGATACGCAGTATTTT
cdr3_aa: CASSLISNNDTQYF

d_call: NA
v_call: TRBV19
clone_size: NA
j_call: TRBJ2-5
cdr3_nt: TGTGCCAGTAGTATAGATGATGAAGAGACCCAGTACTTC
cdr3_aa: CASSIDDEETQYF

d_call: NA
v_call: TRBV2
clone_size: NA
j_call: TRBJ1-5
cdr3_nt: TGTGCCAGCAGTGAGAACAACGGAAGCAATCAGCCCCAGCATTTT
cdr3_aa: CASSENNGSNQPQHF

d_call: TRBD1
v_call: TRBV15
clone_size: NA
j_call: TRBJ2-7
cdr3_nt: TGTGCCACCAGCAGGTGGACAGGGGGCGTTCCTGACGAGCAGTACTTC
cdr3_aa: CATSRWTGGVPDEQYF

d_call: NA
v_call: TRBV2
clone_size: NA
j_call: TRBJ1-2
cdr3_nt: TGTGCCAGCATCGAACGGCGGCAGGGCGGAGGCTACACCTTC
cdr3_aa: CASIERRQGGGYTF

d_call: TRBD2
v_call: TRBV7-8
clone_size: once
j_call: TRBJ2-5
cdr3_nt: TGTGCCAGCAGCTTAGGACTAGCGGGAGTCTATGAGACCCAGTACTTC
cdr3_aa: CASSLGLAGVYETQYF

d_call: NA
v_call: TRBV28
clone_size: NA
j_call: TRBJ2-3
cdr3_nt: TGTGCCAGCAGTTCAGGGGGGGGCACAGATACGCAGTATTTT
cdr3_aa: CASSSGGGTDTQYF

d_call: TRBD1
v_call: TRBV29-1
clone_size: few
j_call: TRBJ1-1
cdr3_nt: TGCAGCGTGTGGACAGGCGACACTGAAGCTTTCTTT
cdr3_aa: CSVWTGDTEAFF

d_call: TRBD2
v_call: TRBV25-1
clone_size: NA
j_call: TRBJ2-7
cdr3_nt: TGTGCCAGCAGTGGCCTAACTAGCGGGTACGAGCAGTACTTC
cdr3_aa: CASSGLTSGYEQYF

d_call: NA
v_call: TRBV29-1
clone_size: NA
j_call: TRBJ2-7
cdr3_nt: TGCAGCGTTGTCGAGCGTAGGAGCTCCTACGAGCAGTACTTC
cdr3_aa: CSVVERRSSYEQYF

d_call: NA
v_call: TRBV11-3
clone_size: NA
j_call: TRBJ1-3
cdr3_nt: TGTGCCAGCAGCTCGGCCGGGGCAGAAGACGGAAACACCATATATTTT
cdr3_aa: CASSSAGAEDGNTIYF

d_call: TRBD2
v_call: TRBV30
clone_size: NA
j_call: TRBJ2-7
cdr3_nt: TGTGCCTGGAGCGAAGGGACTAGCGGGTCCTACGAGCAGTACTTC
cdr3_aa: CAWSEGTSGSYEQYF